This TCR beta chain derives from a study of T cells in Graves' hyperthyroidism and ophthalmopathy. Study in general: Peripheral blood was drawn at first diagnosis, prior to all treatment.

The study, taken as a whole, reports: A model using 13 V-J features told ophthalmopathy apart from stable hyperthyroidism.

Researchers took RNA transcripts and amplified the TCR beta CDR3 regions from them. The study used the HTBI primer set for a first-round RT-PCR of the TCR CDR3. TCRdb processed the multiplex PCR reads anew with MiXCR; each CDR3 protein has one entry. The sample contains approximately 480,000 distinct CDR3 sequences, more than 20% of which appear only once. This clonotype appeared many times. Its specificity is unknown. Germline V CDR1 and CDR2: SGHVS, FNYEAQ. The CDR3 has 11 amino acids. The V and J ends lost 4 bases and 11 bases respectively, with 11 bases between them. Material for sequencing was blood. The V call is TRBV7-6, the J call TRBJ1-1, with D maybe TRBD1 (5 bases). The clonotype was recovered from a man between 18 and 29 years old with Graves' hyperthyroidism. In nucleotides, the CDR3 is TGTGCCAGCAGCTCCAGGGAGGGGGCTTTCTTT. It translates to CASSSREGAFF.